This T cell receptor (beta chain) was recorded in a study of chemoradiotherapy in HPV16-positive cancers. About the research overall: Functional T-cell assays on a couple of HPV16-positive patients' cells defined candidate HPV-specific clones and common TCR motifs.

Study-level points and caveats: Candidate HPV-specific clones and E7-related TCR motifs grew in tumor during treatment.

This CDR3 spans 16 amino acids. Losses at the gene ends were 4 bases for V and 2 bases for J; bases not matched to a gene: 11. Germline loops: CDR1 SGHRS, CDR2 YFSETQ. The method was immunoSEQ multiplex PCR; TCRdb's version includes in-frame clones alone and lacks a portion of them. The top ten clones hold 15% to 20% of a sample with about 20,000 clones, 80% to 95% of them seen once. As regards this clone: What it binds is unknown.

This chain uses TRBV5-1 with TRBJ2-5; 7 nucleotides align to TRBD1. The sample was blood, taken from a patient who underwent chemoradiotherapy. The origin of this receptor is a human donor with HPV-associated anogenital cancer. CDR3 sequence: CASSLGTVTGQETQYF. In nucleotides, the CDR3 is TGCGCCAGCAGCCTCGGGACAGTAACAGGACAAGAGACCCAGTACTTC. Combining the CDR3 with reference TRBV5-1 and TRBJ2-5 gives the whole variable domain KAGVTQTPRYLIKTRGQQVTLSCSPISGHRSVSWYQQTPGQGLQFLFEYFSETQRNKGNFPGRFSGRQFSNSRSEMNVSTLELGDSALYLCASSLGTVTGQETQYFGPGTRLLVL.